The 8 T cell receptor beta chains below come from one sample, sequenced in a study of blood T cell repertoires in COVID-19. Some clones are missing from TCRdb's copy, which holds only in-frame ones; the method was immunoSEQ multiplex PCR. The repertoire holds about 200,000 clones, with around 80% as singletons. Sequences were obtained from PBMCs or T cells enriched from blood (not recorded which). The receptors were sampled from a middle-aged woman with acute COVID-19.

V gene TRBV27 combines with J gene TRBJ2-5; the D gene is possibly TRBD1 (7 bases). The CDR3 totals 14 residues. Trimming removed 5 bases from V and 7 bases from J, with 17 bases in between. Germline V CDR1 and CDR2: MNHEY, SMNVEV (reference sequence). The DNA of the CDR3 is TGTGCCAGCAGTCCCCCGGGCCAGGGGGGGACCCAGTACTTC. It is translated as CASSPPGQGGTQYF.

This clone was seen just once. The CDR3 DNA reads as TGTGCCAGCAGCCAAGGTTGGAGCCGAGGCAGGGCTAGAGGCTCACCCCTCCACTTT. Its translation is CASSQGWSRGRARGSPLHF. The chain is built from TRBV3-1 (or the pseudogene TRBV3-2) and TRBJ1-6; D is possibly TRBD1 (5 bases). V was shortened by 1 base and J by 10 bases, with 26 bases between the two germline ends. Germline V gene data show CDR1 as LGHDT and CDR2 as YNNKEL (reference sequence). The CDR3 contains 19 residues.

V is TRBV5-1 and J is TRBJ2-2, with TRBD1 identical over 7 bases. The germline V gene encodes CDR1 SGHRS and CDR2 YFSETQ. This CDR3 has 17 amino acids. J was trimmed by 2 bases and V by 3 bases; bases with no gene match: 10. The CDR3 sequence: CASSSPRGLANTGELFF. The DNA of the CDR3 is TGCGCCAGCAGCTCTCCGAGGGGGCTAGCCAACACCGGGGAGCTGTTTTTT.

The rearrangement uses TRBV4-1 and TRBJ2-2, with TRBD2 matching 11 bases. From germline, CDR1 is MGHRA and CDR2 YSYEKL. This CDR3 spans 16 amino acids. V lost 0 bases and J lost 7; bases outside the gene matches: 4. For the CDR3, the DNA is TGCGCCAGCAGCCAAGAACTAGCGGGGGCTGTCGGGGAGCTGTTTTTT. It translates to CASSQELAGAVGELFF.

The genes are TRBV6-5 and TRBJ2-1; D call uncertain. This CDR3 comprises 11 residues. Per germline, CDR1 MNHEY and CDR2 SVGAGI. V lost 6 bases and J lost 6, with 6 bases in between. The CDR3 DNA is TGTGCCAGCAGCCACGGCAATGAGCAGTTCTTC. Protein product: CASSHGNEQFF.

CDR3 sequence (DNA): TGTGCCAGCAGTGTGCACAGTGAAGCTTTCTTT. It translates to CASSVHSEAFF. This chain joins TRBV25-1 and TRBJ1-1, with D hard to call. Germline values: CDR1 MGHDK, CDR2 SYGVNS. With 4 bases removed from V and 7 bases from J, the gap between germline ends came to 7 bases. The CDR3 consists of 11 residues.

The V gene is TRBV10-3, the J gene TRBJ1-5, with D tentatively TRBD1 (5 bases). This CDR3 spans 15 amino acids. V gave up 8 bases and J gave up 3 bases, with 17 bases separating them. Germline V gives CDR1 ENHRY, CDR2 SYGVKD. The CDR3, as DNA: TGTGCCATCGGGGGGGAAGGGATATTCAATCAGCCCCAGCATTTT. It encodes CAIGGEGIFNQPQHF.

The chain carries TRBV7-8 and TRBJ2-1; D is unresolved. V was cut by 1 base and J by 14 bases, with 21 bases left in between. CDR1 is SGHVS, CDR2 FQNEAQ, per germline. This CDR3 region has 15 residues. The chain's CDR3 is CASSLVARLETMEFF. The CDR3 region has the DNA TGTGCCAGCAGCTTAGTGGCTCGACTCGAGACGATGGAGTTCTTC.